Reported below is one TCR beta chain. Clones were sequenced by immunoSEQ multiplex PCR, and TCRdb holds only the in-frame ones, with some missing. The sample holds about 120,000 clones, around 92% seen once. The entry originates in a study of control samples from healthy donors and cancer patients. The V and J ends lost 0 bases and 10 bases respectively, with 19 bases between them. The CDR3 is 15 residues long. Germline loops: CDR1 SGHRS, CDR2 YFSETQ. The chain recombines TRBV5-1 with TRBJ2-5; D perhaps matches TRBD2 (6 bases). This receptor was obtained from a man at least 80 years old with head and neck cancer. Sequenced input: PBMCs. Here the CDR3 reads CASSLAPGLGGDQYF. As DNA, the CDR3 is TGCGCCAGCAGCTTGGCTCCGGGGTTGGGAGGAGACCAGTACTTC.